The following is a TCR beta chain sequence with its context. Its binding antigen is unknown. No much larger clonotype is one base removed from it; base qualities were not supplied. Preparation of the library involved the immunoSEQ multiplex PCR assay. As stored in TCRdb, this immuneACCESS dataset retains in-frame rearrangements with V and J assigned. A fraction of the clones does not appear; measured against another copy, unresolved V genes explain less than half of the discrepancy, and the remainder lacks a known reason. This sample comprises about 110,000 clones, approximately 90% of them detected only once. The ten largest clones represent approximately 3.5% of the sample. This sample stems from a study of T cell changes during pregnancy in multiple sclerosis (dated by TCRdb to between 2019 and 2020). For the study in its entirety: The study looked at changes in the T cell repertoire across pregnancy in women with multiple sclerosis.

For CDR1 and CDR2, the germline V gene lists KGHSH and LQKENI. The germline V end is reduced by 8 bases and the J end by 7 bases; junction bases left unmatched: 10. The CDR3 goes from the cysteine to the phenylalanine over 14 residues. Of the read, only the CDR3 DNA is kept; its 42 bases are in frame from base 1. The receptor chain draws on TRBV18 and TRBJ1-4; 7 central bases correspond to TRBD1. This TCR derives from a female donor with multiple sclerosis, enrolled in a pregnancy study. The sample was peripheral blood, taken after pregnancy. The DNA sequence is TGTGCCAGCACCTCCGGGGCAGGGGGTGAAAAACTGTTTTTT. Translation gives CASTSGAGGEKLFF. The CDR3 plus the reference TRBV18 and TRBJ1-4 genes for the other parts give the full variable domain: NAGVMQNPRHLVRRRGQEARLRCSPMKGHSHVYWYRQLPEEGLKFMVYLQKENIIDESGMPKERFSAEFPKEGPSILRIQQVVRGDSAAYFCASTSGAGGEKLFFGSGTQLSVL.